The 20 T cell receptor beta chains given below trace back to one sample, sequenced in a study of T cell changes during pregnancy in multiple sclerosis. Sequencing was performed with immunoSEQ multiplex PCR; in TCRdb, only in-frame clones are kept and a portion is missing. The table has about 51,000 clones, 94% seen once. The sample here was CD4+ T cells from peripheral blood mononuclear cells, taken in the second trimester of pregnancy. Receptor source: a female donor with multiple sclerosis, enrolled in a pregnancy study.

The chain uses TRBV6-5 and TRBJ1-1, with D hard to call. Germline V gene data show CDR1 as MNHEY and CDR2 as SVGAGI. This CDR3 is 15 amino acids long. Trimming shortened V by 0 bases and J by 0 bases, and 8 bases separated the two germline ends. CDR3 in amino acids: CASSYSRAMNTEAFF. For the CDR3, the DNA is TGTGCCAGCAGTTACTCTCGAGCCATGAACACTGAAGCTTTCTTT.

This chain links TRBV6-5 with TRBJ1-2; perhaps TRBD1 as D (5 bases). This CDR3 contains 14 residues. With 2 bases removed from V and 4 bases from J, the gap between germline ends came to 11 bases. CDR1 MNHEY and CDR2 SVGAGI come from the germline V gene. In DNA form, the CDR3 reads TGTGCCAGCAGTTACGGGCGACAGTCCTATGGCTACACCTTC. Translated: CASSYGRQSYGYTF.

CDR3: CANHLNRGSRYAAGEADTQYF. The CDR3 DNA sequence: TGTGCCAACCATCTTAACAGGGGAAGCAGATACGCAGCCGGGGAAGCAGATACGCAGTATTTT. The chain employs TRBV9 and TRBJ2-3, with 7 bases lining up with TRBD1. The CDR3 runs 21 residues. The V gene's germline CDR1 is SGDLS and CDR2 YYNGEE. Trimming took 9 bases from V and 4 from J; bases not matched to a gene: 32. Full variable domain (missing parts from reference TRBV9 and TRBJ2-3): DSGVTQTPKHLITATGQRVTLRCSPRSGDLSVYWYQQSLDQGLQFLIQYYNGEERAKGNILERFSAQQFPDLHSELNLSSLELGDSALYFCANHLNRGSRYAAGEADTQYFGPGTRLTVL.

The J gene is TRBJ1-1, the V gene TRBV12-5; a possible D gene is TRBD1 (6 bases). The CDR3 sequence is 17 residues long. Per the germline V gene, CDR1 is LGHNT and CDR2 is FRNRAP. Trimming removed 1 base from V and 3 bases from J, with 18 bases in between. The CDR3 DNA reads as TGTGCTAGTGGTTTGGCCCCAGTAGCGGGGGCTGACACTGAAGCTTTCTTT. Translated: CASGLAPVAGADTEAFF.

This rearrangement joins TRBV7-2 to TRBJ1-2; 7 bases match TRBD1. Germline V gene lookup returns CDR1 SGHTA and CDR2 FQGNSA. This CDR3 region has 14 residues. V shed 6 bases, J shed 7 bases, and the junction held 11 bases outside the gene matches. The CDR3 bases are TGTGCCAGCAGTCCCCGGAGGGACAGCAGTGGCTACACCTTC. Amino acids: CASSPRRDSSGYTF. Filled out from reference TRBV7-2 and TRBJ1-2, the complete variable domain reads GAGVSQSPSNKVTEKGKDVELRCDPISGHTALYWYRQSLGQGLEFLIYFQGNSAPDKSGLPSDRFSAERTGGSVSTLTIQRTQQEDSAVYLCASSPRRDSSGYTFGSGTRLTVV.

The rearrangement links TRBV2 to TRBJ1-3; D is undetermined. V lost 7 bases and J lost 0, with 13 bases in between. Germline V lookup: CDR1 SNHLY, CDR2 FYNNEI. The CDR3 covers 15 residues. CDR3 residues: CASTESPGSGNTIYF. CDR3 DNA: TGTGCCAGCACCGAAAGCCCCGGCTCTGGAAACACCATATATTTT. The whole variable domain, filled in from reference TRBV2 and TRBJ1-3, reads EPEVTQTPSHQVTQMGQEVILRCVPISNHLYFYWYRQILGQKVEFLVSFYNNEISEKSEIFDDQFSVERPDGSNFTLKIRSTKLEDSAMYFCASTESPGSGNTIYFGEGSWLTVV.

The chain combines TRBV13 with TRBJ1-3, with D possibly being TRBD1 (5 bases). The CDR3 is 15 residues long. Trimming removed 4 bases from V and 4 bases from J, with 14 bases in between. Germline V lookup: CDR1 PRHDT, CDR2 FYEKMQ (reference sequence). CDR3 nucleotides: TGTGCCAGCAGCTACGACAGATCCCCGGGAAACACCATATATTTT. Its translation: CASSYDRSPGNTIYF.

The chain uses TRBV27 and TRBJ2-1; 8 nucleotides match TRBD2. V shed 0 bases, J shed 3 bases, and the junction held 13 bases outside the gene matches. Germline V lookup: CDR1 MNHEY, CDR2 SMNVEV (reference sequence). This CDR3 comprises 19 residues. CDR3 amino acids: CASSLSGRGRGAGYNEQFF. The CDR3 coding sequence is TGTGCCAGCAGTTTATCAGGGAGAGGGCGGGGGGCGGGCTACAATGAGCAGTTCTTC.

The V gene is TRBV6-5, the J gene TRBJ1-1, with D unresolved. V was shortened by 6 bases and J by 0 bases, with 11 bases between the two germline ends. This CDR3 comprises 14 residues. Germline loops: CDR1 MNHEY, CDR2 SVGAGI. The CDR3 protein is CASSVQVMNTEAFF. The CDR3 DNA follows: TGTGCCAGCAGCGTACAAGTCATGAACACTGAAGCTTTCTTT.

This chain connects TRBV5-4 to TRBJ2-3; D perhaps matches TRBD2 (7 bases). In germline, CDR1 is SGHNT, CDR2 YYREEE (reference sequence). The CDR3 totals 16 residues. V lost 3 bases and J lost 4, with 18 bases in between. CDR3 residues: CASSSGRRGGPDTQYF. CDR3 coding DNA: TGTGCCAGCAGCTCTGGGCGGAGGGGGGGCCCAGATACGCAGTATTTT.

This chain connects TRBV7-2 to TRBJ2-5; 9 positions agree with TRBD1. The V segment lost 0 bases and the J segment 2 bases; nucleotides outside the gene matches: 1. Germline CDR1 SGHTA, CDR2 FQGNSA. CDR3 length equals 15 residues. The CDR3 DNA follows: TGTGCCAGCAGCTTAGCGGGACAGGGTCAAGAGACCCAGTACTTC. Its protein product is CASSLAGQGQETQYF.

The chain is built from TRBV7-2 and TRBJ2-1, with 14 nucleotides matching TRBD2. The CDR3 spans 15 residues. The J segment lost 7 bases and the V segment lost 5 bases, leaving 4 bases of the junction unmatched. Germline loops: CDR1 SGHTA, CDR2 FQGNSA. The CDR3 nucleotides are TGTGCCAGCAGCAAGACTAGCGGGGGGGCGAATGAGCAGTTCTTC. Residues: CASSKTSGGANEQFF.

The chain has TRBV30 and TRBJ2-5, with D possibly TRBD1 on 5 matching bases. V was shortened by 7 bases and J by 4 bases, with 13 bases between the two germline ends. Per germline, CDR1 GTSNPN and CDR2 SVGIG (reference sequence). This CDR3 spans 12 amino acids. CDR3 sequence: CALDTGSETQYF. Written as DNA, the CDR3 is TGTGCCTTGGACACAGGATCAGAGACCCAGTACTTC.

The V and J genes are TRBV5-6 and TRBJ2-3, with 8 bases that match TRBD1. The CDR3 runs to 17 residues. V shed 6 bases, J shed 3 bases, and the junction held 15 bases outside the gene matches. Per the germline V gene, CDR1 is SGHDT and CDR2 is YYEEEE. The CDR3 sequence is CASNSITQGAITDTQYF. The CDR3 nucleotides read TGTGCCAGCAACTCCATTACCCAGGGGGCGATAACAGATACGCAGTATTTT.

A note on this clone: Other DNA variants within this sample encode the same CDR3. This chain joins TRBV19 and TRBJ1-1; no clear D gene. The germline gives CDR1 LNHDA, CDR2 SQIVND (reference sequence). Deletions cut 0 bases from V and 1 base from J, with 6 bases between. The CDR3 covers 14 residues. CDR3 nucleotide sequence: TGTGCCAGTAGTATAGAGGGCAGGAACACTGAAGCTTTCTTT. Translation: CASSIEGRNTEAFF. The whole variable domain, remainder taken from reference TRBV19 and TRBJ1-1, is DGGITQSPKYLFRKEGQNVTLSCEQNLNHDAMYWYRQDPGQGLRLIYYSQIVNDFQKGDIAEGYSVSREKKESFPLTVTSAQKNPTAFYLCASSIEGRNTEAFFGQGTRLTVV.

The chain combines TRBV5-4 with TRBJ2-3; weak D call: TRBD2 (7 bases). CDR1 and CDR2 (germline): SGHNT, YYREEE (reference sequence). Trimming took off 3 bases at V and 0 bases at J, with 20 bases between the two ends. CDR3 size: 18 residues. In DNA form, the CDR3 reads TGTGCCAGCAGCTCCAGGCCTAGGGGGGGAGGTAGCACAGATACGCAGTATTTT. Its protein is CASSSRPRGGGSTDTQYF. Complete variable domain (other parts from reference TRBV5-4 and TRBJ2-3): ETGVTQSPTHLIKTRGQQVTLRCSSQSGHNTVSWYQQALGQGPQFIFQYYREEENGRGNFPPRFSGLQFPNYSSELNVNALELDDSALYLCASSSRPRGGGSTDTQYFGPGTRLTVL.

This CDR3 reads CASSLGQGPDTQYF. The DNA for the CDR3 is TGTGCCAGCAGCCTCGGACAGGGTCCAGATACGCAGTATTTT. V and J are TRBV5-6 and TRBJ2-3, with 8 bases identical to TRBD1. CDR1 SGHDT and CDR2 YYEEEE come from the germline V gene. V dropped 4 bases and J dropped 4; count of bases not matched to a gene: 5. The CDR3 length is 14 residues.

This clone was seen just once. The gene calls are TRBV11-2 and TRBJ1-2; TRBD1 matches 7 bases. With 1 base clipped from V and 8 bases from J, the junction kept 10 bases outside the gene matches. The CDR3 is made up of 15 amino acids. Germline CDR1 and CDR2: SGHAT and FQNNGV. The CDR3 DNA follows: TGTGCCAGCAGCTTAGCCCCGGGACAGTCGGGAGGCTACACCTTC. Amino acid sequence: CASSLAPGQSGGYTF.

V is TRBV7-2 and J is TRBJ2-7; TRBD2 matches at 8 bases. Germline lookup yields CDR1 SGHTA and CDR2 FQGNSA. Trimming at V came to 6 bases and at J to 3 bases, leaving 10 bases not matched to a gene. The CDR3 sequence is 15 residues long. In nucleotides, the CDR3 is TGTGCCAGCAGACCTACTAGCGGTAGAGGCTACGAGCAGTACTTC. Encoded protein: CASRPTSGRGYEQYF.

This clone was seen only once. The V call is TRBV10-2, the J call TRBJ1-2; D gene uncertain. The CDR3 has 11 residues. CDR1 and CDR2 (germline): WSHSY, SAAADI. V lost 8 bases, J lost 5 bases, and 9 bases lay in between. This CDR3 is CASRERYGYTF. In nucleotides, the CDR3 is TGCGCCAGCCGCGAGAGGTATGGCTACACCTTC.